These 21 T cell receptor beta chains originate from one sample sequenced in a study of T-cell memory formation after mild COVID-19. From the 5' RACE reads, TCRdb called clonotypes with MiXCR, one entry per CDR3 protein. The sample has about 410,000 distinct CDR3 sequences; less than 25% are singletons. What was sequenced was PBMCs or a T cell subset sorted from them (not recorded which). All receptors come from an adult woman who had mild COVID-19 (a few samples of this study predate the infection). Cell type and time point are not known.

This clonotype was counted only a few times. In DNA form, the CDR3 reads TGTGCCAGCAGTTCAAACAGGGAGTTCGGGGAGCTGTTTTTT. Encoded protein: CASSSNREFGELFF. The chain couples TRBV6-5 to TRBJ2-2; possible D gene TRBD1, 6 bases. V was pared by 4 bases and J by 7 bases, with 13 bases between. The CDR3 is 14 amino acids. CDR1 is MNHEY and CDR2 is SVGAGI in the germline V gene.

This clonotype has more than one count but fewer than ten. In nucleotides, the CDR3 is TGTGCCAGCAGCAGGGTCACCGGGGAGCTGTTTTTT. It is translated as CASSRVTGELFF. V usage is TRBV7-9 and J usage is TRBJ2-2; D remains unclear. The germline V gene encodes CDR1 SEHNR and CDR2 FQNEAQ (reference sequence). Trimming removed 5 bases from V and 4 bases from J, with 5 bases in between. This CDR3 spans 12 amino acids. Full variable domain (remainder filled in from reference TRBV7-9 and TRBJ2-2): DTGVSQNPRHKITKRGQNVTFRCDPISEHNRLYWYRQTLGQGPEFLTYFQNEAQLEKSRLLSDRFSAERPKGSFSTLEIQRTEQGDSAMYLCASSRVTGELFFGEGSRLTVL.

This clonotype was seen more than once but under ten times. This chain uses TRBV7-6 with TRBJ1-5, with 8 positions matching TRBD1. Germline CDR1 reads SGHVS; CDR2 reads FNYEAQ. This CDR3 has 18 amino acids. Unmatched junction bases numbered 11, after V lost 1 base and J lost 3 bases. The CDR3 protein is CASSLGPPRQGFNQPQHF. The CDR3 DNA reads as TGTGCCAGCAGCTTAGGACCCCCAAGACAGGGGTTCAATCAGCCCCAGCATTTT.

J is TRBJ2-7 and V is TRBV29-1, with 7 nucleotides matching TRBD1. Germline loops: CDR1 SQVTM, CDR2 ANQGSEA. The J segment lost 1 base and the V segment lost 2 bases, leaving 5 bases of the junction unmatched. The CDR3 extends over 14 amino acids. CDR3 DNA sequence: TGCAGCGTTGAATTGACAGGGATATCCTACGAGCAGTACTTC. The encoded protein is CSVELTGISYEQYF.

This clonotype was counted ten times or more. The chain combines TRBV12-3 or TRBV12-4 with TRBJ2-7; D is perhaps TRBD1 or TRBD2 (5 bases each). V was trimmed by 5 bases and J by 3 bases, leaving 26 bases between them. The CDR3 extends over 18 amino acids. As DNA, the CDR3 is TGTGCCAGCAGTGGGGACCGGGGCACGTCGGTTTCGATCTACGAGCAGTACTTC. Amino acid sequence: CASSGDRGTSVSIYEQYF.

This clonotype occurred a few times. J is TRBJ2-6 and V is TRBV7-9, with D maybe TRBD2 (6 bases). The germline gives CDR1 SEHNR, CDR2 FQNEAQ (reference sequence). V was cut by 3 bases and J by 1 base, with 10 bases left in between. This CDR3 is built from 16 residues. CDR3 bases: TGTGCCAGCAGCTTTAGCGGCAGATCTGGGGCCAACGTCCTGACTTTC. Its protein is CASSFSGRSGANVLTF. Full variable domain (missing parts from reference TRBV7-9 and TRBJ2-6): DTGVSQNPRHKITKRGQNVTFRCDPISEHNRLYWYRQTLGQGPEFLTYFQNEAQLEKSRLLSDRFSAERPKGSFSTLEIQRTEQGDSAMYLCASSFSGRSGANVLTFGAGSRLTVL.

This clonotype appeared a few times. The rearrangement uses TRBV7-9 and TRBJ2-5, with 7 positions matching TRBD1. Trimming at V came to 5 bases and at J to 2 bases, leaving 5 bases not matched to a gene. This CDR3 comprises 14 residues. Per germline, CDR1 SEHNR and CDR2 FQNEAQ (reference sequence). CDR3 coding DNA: TGTGCCAGCAGCCCACGGGACAGTCAAGAGACCCAGTACTTC. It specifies CASSPRDSQETQYF.

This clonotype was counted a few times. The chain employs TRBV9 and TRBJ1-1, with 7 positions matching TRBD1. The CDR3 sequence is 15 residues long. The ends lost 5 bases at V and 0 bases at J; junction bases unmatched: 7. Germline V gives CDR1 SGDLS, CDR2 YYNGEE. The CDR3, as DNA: TGTGCCAGCAGGGTTGGACAGGCGATGAACACTGAAGCTTTCTTT. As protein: CASRVGQAMNTEAFF.

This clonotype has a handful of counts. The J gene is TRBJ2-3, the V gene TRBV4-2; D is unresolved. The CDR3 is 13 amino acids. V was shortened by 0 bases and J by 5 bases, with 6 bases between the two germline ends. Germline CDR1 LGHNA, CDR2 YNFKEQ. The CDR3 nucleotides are TGTGCCAGCAGCCAAGATATAGAAGATACGCAGTATTTT. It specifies CASSQDIEDTQYF.

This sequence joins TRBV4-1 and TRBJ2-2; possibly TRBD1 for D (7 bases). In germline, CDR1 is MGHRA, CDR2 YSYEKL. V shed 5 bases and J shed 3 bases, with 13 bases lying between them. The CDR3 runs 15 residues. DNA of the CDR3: TGCGCCAGCAGCTCCACCAGGGGGGACACCGGGGAGCTGTTTTTT. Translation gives CASSSTRGDTGELFF.

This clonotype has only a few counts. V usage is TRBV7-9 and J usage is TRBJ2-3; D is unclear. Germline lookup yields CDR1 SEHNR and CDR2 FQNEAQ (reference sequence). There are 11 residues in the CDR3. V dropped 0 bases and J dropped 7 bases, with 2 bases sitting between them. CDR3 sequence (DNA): TGTGCCAGCAGCTTAGCCTATACGCAGTATTTT. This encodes CASSLAYTQYF.

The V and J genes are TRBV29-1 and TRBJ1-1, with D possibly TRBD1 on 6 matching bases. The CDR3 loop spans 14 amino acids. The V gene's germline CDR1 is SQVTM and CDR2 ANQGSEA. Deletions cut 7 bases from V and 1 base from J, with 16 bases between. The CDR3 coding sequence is TGCAGCGCCCGACCCCCAGGGGCGAACACTGAAGCTTTCTTT. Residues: CSARPPGANTEAFF.

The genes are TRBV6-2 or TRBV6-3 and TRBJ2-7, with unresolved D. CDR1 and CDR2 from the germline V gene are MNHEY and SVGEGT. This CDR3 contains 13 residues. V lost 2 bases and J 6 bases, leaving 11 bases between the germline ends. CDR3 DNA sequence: TGTGCCAGCAGTTACGCGGCAGTCCCCGAGCAGTACTTC. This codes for CASSYAAVPEQYF.

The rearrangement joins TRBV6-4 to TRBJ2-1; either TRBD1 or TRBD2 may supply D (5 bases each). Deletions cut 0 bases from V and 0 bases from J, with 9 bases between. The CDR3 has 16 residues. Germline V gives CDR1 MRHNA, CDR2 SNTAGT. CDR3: CASSDSSGTSYNEQFF. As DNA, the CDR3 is TGTGCCAGCAGTGACTCCTCAGGGACCTCCTACAATGAGCAGTTCTTC.

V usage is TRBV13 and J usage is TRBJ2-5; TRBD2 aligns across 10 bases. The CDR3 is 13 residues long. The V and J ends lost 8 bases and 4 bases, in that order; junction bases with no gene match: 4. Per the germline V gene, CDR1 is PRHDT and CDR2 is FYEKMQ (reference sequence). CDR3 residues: CASGTSVIETQYF. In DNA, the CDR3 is TGTGCCAGCGGGACTAGCGTGATAGAGACCCAGTACTTC.

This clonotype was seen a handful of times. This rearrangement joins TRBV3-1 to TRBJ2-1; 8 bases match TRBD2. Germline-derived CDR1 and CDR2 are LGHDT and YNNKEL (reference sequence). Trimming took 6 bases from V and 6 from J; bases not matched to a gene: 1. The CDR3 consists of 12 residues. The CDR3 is CASRGTSNEQFF. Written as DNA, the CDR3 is TGTGCCAGCAGGGGGACTAGCAATGAGCAGTTCTTC.

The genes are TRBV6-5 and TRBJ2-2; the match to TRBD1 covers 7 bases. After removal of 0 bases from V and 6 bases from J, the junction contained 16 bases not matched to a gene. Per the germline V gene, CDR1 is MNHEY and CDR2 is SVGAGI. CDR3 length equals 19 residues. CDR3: CASSYSNLPGQRKAGELFF. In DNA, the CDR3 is TGTGCCAGCAGTTACTCCAATTTACCGGGACAGAGAAAGGCCGGGGAGCTGTTTTTT.

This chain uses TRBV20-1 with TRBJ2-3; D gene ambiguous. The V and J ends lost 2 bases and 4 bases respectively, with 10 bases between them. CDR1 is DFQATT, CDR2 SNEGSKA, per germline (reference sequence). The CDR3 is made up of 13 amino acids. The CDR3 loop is CSARYRRADTQYF. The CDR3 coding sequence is TGCAGTGCTAGATATAGACGCGCAGATACGCAGTATTTT.

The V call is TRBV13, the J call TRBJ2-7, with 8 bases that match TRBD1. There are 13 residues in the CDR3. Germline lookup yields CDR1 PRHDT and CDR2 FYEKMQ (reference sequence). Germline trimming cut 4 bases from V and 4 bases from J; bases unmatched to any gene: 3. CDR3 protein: CASSSRGLYEQYF. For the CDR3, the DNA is TGTGCCAGCAGCTCCAGGGGGCTTTACGAGCAGTACTTC.

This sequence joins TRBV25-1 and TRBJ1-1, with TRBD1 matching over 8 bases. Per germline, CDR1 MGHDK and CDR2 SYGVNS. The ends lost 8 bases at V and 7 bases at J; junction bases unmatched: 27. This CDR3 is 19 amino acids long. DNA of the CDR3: TGTGCCAGCCTTGCATCCTGGGAATTCAGGGGGCGCCTATGGGATGAAGCTTTCTTT. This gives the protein CASLASWEFRGRLWDEAFF. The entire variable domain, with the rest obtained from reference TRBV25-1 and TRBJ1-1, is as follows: EADIYQTPRYLVIGTGKKITLECSQTMGHDKMYWYQQDPGMELHLIHYSYGVNSTEKGDLSSESTVSRIRTEHFPLTLESARPSHTSQYLCASLASWEFRGRLWDEAFFGQGTRLTVV.

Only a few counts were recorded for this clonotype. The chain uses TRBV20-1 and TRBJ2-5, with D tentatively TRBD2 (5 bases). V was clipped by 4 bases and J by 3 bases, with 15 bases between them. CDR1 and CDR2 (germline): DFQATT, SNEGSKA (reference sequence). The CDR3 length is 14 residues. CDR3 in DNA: TGCAGTGCTAAACGAGCGGAAGGAAAAGAGACCCAGTACTTC. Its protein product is CSAKRAEGKETQYF.